This T cell receptor (beta chain) appears in the sequencing data of a study of CD8 T cells in ankylosing spondylitis. A quantitative 5'-RACE method, one with molecular barcodes, was used to make TCR beta libraries. TCRdb recomputed calls from the 5' RACE reads with MiXCR, one row per CDR3 protein. The sample lists around 150,000 distinct CDR3 sequences, around a third occurring once. This clonotype was detected ten times or more. The antigen is undetermined. This may stem from a read error, because a much larger clone lies one nucleotide away. CDR1 ENHRY and CDR2 SYGVKD come from the germline V gene. V lost 11 bases, J lost 9 bases, and 20 bases lay in between. The CDR3 has 13 residues. Study outcomes and limitations: Reported data indicate significant enrichment of disease-linked clones within matched ankylosing spondylitis synovial fluid.

The chain couples TRBV10-3 to TRBJ2-1; D is perhaps TRBD1 or TRBD2 (7 bases each). The material sequenced was synovial fluid, either unsorted or a sorted T cell fraction (not recorded which). This TCR was recovered from a male donor with ankylosing spondylitis. Written as DNA, the CDR3 is TGTGCCCCCCAGGGGGGGGGGCAGGCTGAGCAGTTCTTC. It encodes CAPQGGGQAEQFF.